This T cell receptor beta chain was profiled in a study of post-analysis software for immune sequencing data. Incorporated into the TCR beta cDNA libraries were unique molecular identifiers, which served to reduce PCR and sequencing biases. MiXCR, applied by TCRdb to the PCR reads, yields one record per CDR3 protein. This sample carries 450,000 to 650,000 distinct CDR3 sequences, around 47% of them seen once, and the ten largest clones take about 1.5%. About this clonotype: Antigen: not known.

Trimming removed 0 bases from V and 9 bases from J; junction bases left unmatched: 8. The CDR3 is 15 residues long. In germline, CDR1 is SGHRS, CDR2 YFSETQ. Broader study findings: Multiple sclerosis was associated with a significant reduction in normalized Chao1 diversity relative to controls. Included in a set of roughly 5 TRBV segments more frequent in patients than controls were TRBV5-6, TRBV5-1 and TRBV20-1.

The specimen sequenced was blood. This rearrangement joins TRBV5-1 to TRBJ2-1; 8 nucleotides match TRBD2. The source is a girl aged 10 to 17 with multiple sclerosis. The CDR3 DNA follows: TGCGCCAGCAGCTTGGGCGAGCGGGAGAGCAGTGAGCAGTTCTTC. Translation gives CASSLGERESSEQFF.